The 12 T cell receptor beta chains below were found in one sample sequenced in a study of cytomegalovirus exposure and HLA in healthy donors. Sequencing used immunoSEQ multiplex PCR; TCRdb keeps in-frame clones, though not all of them. The sample includes 300,000 or so clones, roughly 87% of them seen just once. Sequences were obtained from PBMCs. These receptors all stem from a young man in good health and CMV-seronegative.

CDR3 nucleotides: TGCAGCGTTGGCGGCAGGGAAAGGACTGAAGCTTTCTTT. It codes for CSVGGRERTEAFF. This chain joins TRBV29-1 and TRBJ1-1, with D possibly TRBD1 on 5 matching bases. Germline CDR1 is SQVTM and CDR2 is ANQGSEA. Trimming cost V 4 bases and J 5 bases, with 14 bases left between them. The CDR3 has 13 amino acids.

This chain links TRBV18 with TRBJ2-6; D might be TRBD1 (6 bases). The CDR3 length is 14 residues. CDR1 and CDR2 (germline): KGHSH, LQKENI. Trimming shortened V by 7 bases and J by 2 bases, and 9 bases separated the two germline ends. The CDR3 DNA reads as TGTGCCAGCTACGGACAGACTGGGGCCAACGTCCTGACTTTC. As protein: CASYGQTGANVLTF.

The chain carries TRBV6-1 and TRBJ2-7; weak D call: TRBD2 (6 bases). CDR1 is MNHNS and CDR2 is SASEGT in the germline V gene. This CDR3 has 14 residues. The ends were cut back, 7 bases at V and 0 bases at J, with 13 bases in the middle. CDR3 amino acids: CASTSGGSSYEQYF. CDR3 nucleotide sequence: TGTGCCAGCACCTCCGGGGGATCCTCCTACGAGCAGTACTTC.

This chain links TRBV27 with TRBJ1-1, with D possibly matching TRBD1 (6 bases). The CDR3 covers 12 residues. Germline CDR1 and CDR2: MNHEY and SMNVEV (reference sequence). Trimming stripped 8 bases from V and 7 bases from J, with 14 bases between. The chain's CDR3 is CASARDKGEAFF. The CDR3 nucleotides read TGTGCCAGCGCCCGGGACAAGGGTGAAGCTTTCTTT.

This chain connects TRBV5-1 to TRBJ1-6, with a possible D match to TRBD1 (6 bases). V dropped 6 bases and J dropped 5 bases, with 15 bases sitting between them. The CDR3 contains 15 residues. From germline, CDR1 is SGHRS and CDR2 YFSETQ. The CDR3 region has the DNA TGCGCCAGCAAACAAGGGACACCCAATAATTCACCCCTCCACTTT. This encodes CASKQGTPNNSPLHF.

This clone was observed once. The chain is built from TRBV11-2 and TRBJ1-4, with D tentatively TRBD1 (6 bases). The CDR3 covers 17 residues. CDR1 SGHAT and CDR2 FQNNGV come from the germline V gene. V gave up 4 bases and J gave up 5 bases, with 20 bases separating them. This CDR3 is CASSSDRSTRENEKLFF. The CDR3 nucleotides are TGTGCCAGCAGCTCCGACAGGAGCACTCGAGAGAATGAAAAACTGTTTTTT.

This chain links TRBV4-3 with TRBJ2-5, with D perhaps matching TRBD1 (6 bases). The germline V gene has CDR1 LGHNA and CDR2 YSLEER. The CDR3 runs to 15 residues. Trimming took off 4 bases at V and 2 bases at J, with 14 bases between the two ends. As DNA, the CDR3 is TGCGCCAGCAGCCCACGACAGGAACCACAAGAGACCCAGTACTTC. It specifies CASSPRQEPQETQYF.

In its sample, this clone was seen many times. The chain has TRBV6-4 and TRBJ2-1; D gene unclear. The CDR3 runs to 14 residues. Germline values: CDR1 MRHNA, CDR2 SNTAGT. Trimming pared 3 bases from V and 0 bases from J, leaving 6 bases between. For the CDR3, the DNA is TGTGCCAGCAGTGAAACAGCCTCCTACAATGAGCAGTTCTTC. Residues: CASSETASYNEQFF.

This chain connects TRBV7-6 to TRBJ1-2, with D possibly TRBD1 on 5 matching bases. The CDR3 extends over 16 amino acids. The ends were cut back, 1 base at V and 0 bases at J, with 12 bases in the middle. From germline, CDR1 is SGHVS and CDR2 FNYEAQ. Here the CDR3 DNA reads TGTGCCAGCAGCTTAGAGTCAGGGAGGCCTAACTATGGCTACACCTTC. Its protein product is CASSLESGRPNYGYTF.

The rearrangement joins TRBV4-3 to TRBJ2-3; TRBD2 might be the D (6 bases). With 5 bases removed from V and 3 bases from J, the gap between germline ends came to 18 bases. The CDR3 consists of 16 residues. CDR1 LGHNA and CDR2 YSLEER come from the germline V gene. CDR3 amino acids: CASSGGTRSRTDTQYF. CDR3 DNA sequence: TGCGCCAGCAGCGGCGGGACCAGAAGCAGGACAGATACGCAGTATTTT.

This chain uses TRBV5-6 with TRBJ1-2; tentative D call: TRBD1 (5 bases). This CDR3 has 14 amino acids. Trimming pared 4 bases from V and 3 bases from J, leaving 13 bases between. Germline lookup yields CDR1 SGHDT and CDR2 YYEEEE. Here the CDR3 DNA reads TGTGCCAGCAGCCGTATAGGAGGGGACTATGGCTACACCTTC. Amino acids: CASSRIGGDYGYTF.

The J gene is TRBJ1-2, the V gene TRBV7-9; TRBD1 matches at 7 bases. In germline, CDR1 is SEHNR, CDR2 FQNEAQ (reference sequence). The CDR3 runs to 14 residues. J lost 7 bases, V lost 1 base, and 6 bases had no gene match. CDR3 amino acids: CASSLGLQGSGYTF. DNA of the CDR3: TGTGCCAGCAGCTTAGGCTTACAGGGGAGTGGCTACACCTTC.